One T cell receptor beta chain is described in this entry. Its antigen is not identified. These data originate in a study of T-cell memory formation after mild COVID-19. General observations from the study: CM and EM subsets held most contracting CD4+ clones; EMRA held CD8+ ones. Day 15 to 85 contracting clones showed balanced CD4/CD8; day 15 to 37 expanders favored CD4+.

Germline assignment: CDR1 SGHRS and CDR2 YFSETQ. J gave up 5 bases and V 0 bases, and 3 bases lay outside the gene matches. CDR3 length: 15 residues. Sample barcodes and UMIs were carried by the TCR alpha and TCR beta cDNA libraries that 5'RACE generated with constant-segment primers. TCRdb reanalysed the 5' RACE reads using MiXCR and keeps one entry per CDR3 protein. The repertoire consists of 250,000 to 300,000 distinct CDR3 sequences, with about 16% occurring once and the leading ten covering around 23%. The chain couples TRBV5-1 to TRBJ2-1, with 9 bases lining up with TRBD2. The source of this sequence is a man aged 18-30 years who had mild COVID-19 (a few samples of this study predate the infection). Cell type and time point are not known. The sequencing input was PBMCs or a T cell subset sorted from them (not recorded which). The CDR3 coding sequence is TGCGCCAGCAGCTTGGTGCGGGGGGGAAACAATGAGCAGTTCTTC. It codes for CASSLVRGGNNEQFF. Looking up the rest from reference TRBV5-1 and TRBJ2-1 gives the full variable domain: KAGVTQTPRYLIKTRGQQVTLSCSPISGHRSVSWYQQTPGQGLQFLFEYFSETQRNKGNFPGRFSGRQFSNSRSEMNVSTLELGDSALYLCASSLVRGGNNEQFFGPGTRLTVL.